This T cell receptor (beta chain) was identified in a study of identical twins. The CDR3 is 16 residues long. The ends were cut back, 1 base at V and 1 base at J, with 13 bases in the middle. CDR1 SGHDT and CDR2 YYEEEE come from the germline V gene. This clonotype has a handful of counts. MiXCR, applied by TCRdb to the 5' RACE reads, yields one record per CDR3 protein. The sample has 400,000 to 550,000 distinct CDR3 sequences, 13% to 15% seen once. The sample also formed part of further work on yellow fever vaccine responses in identical twins. That paper states: Twin vaccine T cell responses reportedly seemed partly convergent, partly personalized.

The clonotype was recovered from a woman aged 18-30 years in good health. The chain employs TRBV5-6 and TRBJ2-3; the D is unclear. Material: CD4+ T cells sorted from blood. The CDR3 DNA sequence: TGTGCCAGCAGCTTGATGGACGGTAGGGGCACAGATACGCAGTATTTT. This sequence encodes CASSLMDGRGTDTQYF.